This entry lists 18 T cell receptor beta chains sequenced from one sample in a study of blood T cell repertoires in COVID-19. Sequenced by immunoSEQ multiplex PCR; TCRdb stores in-frame clones only, minus some. The data contain about 410,000 clones, about 90% of them singletons. Sequencing input: PBMCs or T cells enriched from blood (not recorded which). The receptors here all came from a woman in her thirties who had recovered from COVID-19.

The chain employs TRBV2 and TRBJ2-7; possible D gene TRBD2, 5 bases. With 3 bases removed from V and 5 bases from J, the gap between germline ends came to 20 bases. Looked up from germline, CDR1 is SNHLY and CDR2 is FYNNEI. This CDR3 has 16 residues. The CDR3 protein is CASSEGLANTLNEQYF. CDR3 nucleotides: TGTGCCAGCAGTGAGGGATTAGCGAATACACTCAACGAGCAGTACTTC.

Here the CDR3 reads CASSTRDRGNPDTQYF. CDR3 nucleotide sequence: TGTGCCAGTAGTACCCGGGACAGGGGGAACCCAGATACGCAGTATTTT. This chain links TRBV19 with TRBJ2-3, with 11 bases lining up with TRBD1. V lost 4 bases, J lost 4 bases, and 7 bases stayed unmatched. Germline CDR1 is LNHDA and CDR2 is SQIVND (reference sequence). The length of the CDR3 is 16 residues.

This chain links TRBV4-1 with TRBJ2-7; D might be TRBD1 (6 bases). Germline CDR1 reads MGHRA; CDR2 reads YSYEKL. Trimming left V 2 bases short and J 5 bases short, with 13 bases between. The CDR3 is 14 amino acids. In DNA, the CDR3 is TGCGCCAGCAGCCAATTTCAGGGGTCCCACGAGCAGTACTTC. Translated: CASSQFQGSHEQYF.

The chain joins TRBV7-3 to TRBJ2-6, with D hard to call. The CDR3 sequence is 13 residues long. Deletions cut 5 bases from V and 7 bases from J, with 9 bases between. Germline CDR1 is SGHTA and CDR2 is FQGTGA. CDR3 coding DNA: TGTGCCAGCAGCCCCCATTCCGCCAACGTCCTGACTTTC. Its protein product is CASSPHSANVLTF.

The V and J genes are TRBV12-3 or TRBV12-4 and TRBJ1-2; tentatively, D is TRBD1 (6 bases). Trimming stripped 5 bases from V and 2 bases from J, with 9 bases between. This CDR3 comprises 13 residues. Written as DNA, the CDR3 is TGTGCCAGCAGTCCAGGGGTAAACTATGGCTACACCTTC. Translation: CASSPGVNYGYTF.

This sequence joins TRBV9 and TRBJ2-7; 9 bases fit TRBD1. Germline CDR1 SGDLS, CDR2 YYNGEE. J was trimmed by 3 bases and V by 0 bases; bases with no gene match: 7. The CDR3 has 16 residues. The CDR3 nucleotides are TGTGCCAGCAGCGTAGGTTGGGGACAGGGTATCTACGAGCAGTACTTC. As protein: CASSVGWGQGIYEQYF.

The rearrangement links TRBV29-1 to TRBJ1-1; 7 nucleotides line up with TRBD1. Germline V gives CDR1 SQVTM, CDR2 ANQGSEA. With V trimmed by 6 bases and J by 2 bases, 12 bases remained unmatched. The CDR3 contains 15 residues. The DNA of the CDR3 is TGCAGCGTCGGGGGGGCGACAGGGAGAAACACTGAAGCTTTCTTT. This encodes CSVGGATGRNTEAFF.

This clone showed up just once. This sequence joins TRBV19 and TRBJ1-5; D is unclear. V was trimmed by 3 bases and J by 0 bases, leaving 6 bases between them. The V gene's germline CDR1 is LNHDA and CDR2 SQIVND (reference sequence). The CDR3 extends over 14 amino acids. CDR3 residues: CASSIRNSNQPQHF. Here the CDR3 DNA reads TGTGCCAGTAGTATCAGAAATAGCAATCAGCCCCAGCATTTT.

In nucleotides, the CDR3 is TGTGCCAGCAGTGATGTGCAGGGGATAGGAGAAAAACTGTTTTTT. Amino acids: CASSDVQGIGEKLFF. The genes are TRBV25-1 and TRBJ1-4; D is possibly TRBD1 (6 bases). The CDR3 covers 15 residues. The V end was cut by 3 bases, the J end by 8 bases, with 16 bases between. Germline values: CDR1 MGHDK, CDR2 SYGVNS.

V usage is TRBV5-1 and J usage is TRBJ2-7, with D perhaps TRBD2 (6 bases). Germline V gene lookup returns CDR1 SGHRS and CDR2 YFSETQ. V was cut by 1 base and J by 3 bases, with 14 bases left in between. The CDR3 length is 15 residues. In DNA, the CDR3 is TGCGCCAGCAGCTTGCGTGAGGGACTGAGCTACGAGCAGTACTTC. Its protein product is CASSLREGLSYEQYF.

This sequence joins TRBV19 and TRBJ2-7; 11 bases agree with TRBD2. Per germline, CDR1 LNHDA and CDR2 SQIVND (reference sequence). With V trimmed by 3 bases and J by 5 bases, 0 bases remained unmatched. This CDR3 has 13 amino acids. CDR3 coding DNA: TGTGCCAGTAGTATGACTAGCGGGAACGAGCAGTACTTC. Translating it yields CASSMTSGNEQYF.

The chain couples TRBV19 to TRBJ2-3; D not certain. Trimming removed 3 bases from V and 1 base from J, with 14 bases in between. Germline-derived CDR1 and CDR2 are LNHDA and SQIVND (reference sequence). The CDR3 totals 16 residues. This chain's CDR3 is CASSIWSASRTDTQYF. DNA for the CDR3: TGTGCCAGTAGTATTTGGAGCGCGTCCCGCACAGATACGCAGTATTTT.

The J gene is TRBJ2-3, the V gene TRBV18, with 11 bases fitting TRBD2. The CDR3 sequence is 17 residues long. The junction had 9 bases not matched to a gene; V was cut back by 3 bases and J by 4 bases. CDR1 is KGHSH and CDR2 is LQKENI in the germline V gene. The CDR3 nucleotides are TGTGCCAGCTCACCTTTCCCGACTAGCGGGATTGCAGATACGCAGTATTTT. Its protein is CASSPFPTSGIADTQYF.

As concerns this clone: Other DNA sequences within the sample encode an identical CDR3. The rearrangement joins TRBV5-1 to TRBJ2-7; 9 positions agree with TRBD1. Germline CDR1 is SGHRS and CDR2 is YFSETQ. J lost 2 bases, V lost 4 bases, and 7 bases had no gene match. The CDR3 spans 15 residues. CDR3 sequence (DNA): TGCGCCAGCAGCCCTCGGACAGGGGCTACCTACGAGCAGTACTTC. Amino acids: CASSPRTGATYEQYF.

V is TRBV28 and J is TRBJ1-5; no clear D. V lost 4 bases and J lost 4, with 17 bases in between. The CDR3 sequence is 16 residues long. CDR1 and CDR2 from the germline V gene are MDHEN and SYDVKM. The CDR3 DNA sequence: TGTGCCAGCAGTTCGGCGGGGTCCGGGGAAAATCAGCCCCAGCATTTT. Its translation: CASSSAGSGENQPQHF.

CDR3 residues: CASKIASGTSEQYF. In DNA form, the CDR3 reads TGCGCCAGCAAGATAGCTAGCGGGACGAGCGAGCAGTACTTC. The chain couples TRBV5-1 to TRBJ2-7, with 9 bases matching TRBD2. Germline V gives CDR1 SGHRS, CDR2 YFSETQ. Trimming took 6 bases from V and 6 from J; bases not matched to a gene: 10. This CDR3 is built from 14 residues.

This clone has only one observation. The chain joins TRBV2 to TRBJ1-2; 11 nucleotides match TRBD1. The CDR3 runs to 14 residues. The V and J ends lost 3 bases and 6 bases, in that order; junction bases with no gene match: 3. The germline CDR1 and CDR2 sequences are SNHLY and FYNNEI. The CDR3 coding sequence is TGTGCCAGCAGTGAGGGACAGGGGGGACATGGCTACACCTTC. Translating gives CASSEGQGGHGYTF.

The DNA for the CDR3 is TGTGCCAGCAGCTTATCCACCCTAGGCTCCTCTGGAAACACCATATATTTT. Protein: CASSLSTLGSSGNTIYF. The V call is TRBV13, the J call TRBJ1-3; D unresolved. The CDR3 totals 17 residues. Germline assignment: CDR1 PRHDT and CDR2 FYEKMQ (reference sequence). The V end lost 2 bases, the J end lost 0 bases, and 14 bases lay between the germline ends.